This T cell receptor (beta chain) was obtained from a study of blood T cell repertoires in COVID-19. Study at large: The origin of the acute and convalescent COVID-19 samples was the United States, Italy and Spain.

The V gene's germline CDR1 is SGHVS and CDR2 FNYEAQ. This CDR3 is 14 amino acids long. V was shortened by 4 bases and J by 2 bases, with 12 bases between the two germline ends. The table came from immunoSEQ multiplex PCR; TCRdb's copy has only in-frame clones and leaves some out. Among a few hundred thousand clones listed, about 88% were seen once. The age range of participants was about 18 to 100 years, with residence in roughly 25 US areas. The receptor was isolated from a woman between 40 and 55 years old who had recovered from COVID-19. The sample was PBMCs or T cells enriched from blood (not recorded which). The chain combines TRBV7-6 with TRBJ2-7; maybe TRBD2 (5 bases). This CDR3 is CASSSPGKTYEQYF. The CDR3 DNA reads as TGTGCCAGCAGCTCCCCGGGGAAAACCTACGAGCAGTACTTC. Supplemented by reference TRBV7-6 and TRBJ2-7, the full variable domain reads GAGVSQSPRYKVTKRGQDVALRCDPISGHVSLYWYRQALGQGPEFLTYFNYEAQQDKSGLPNDRFSAERPEGSISTLTIQRTEQRDSAMYRCASSSPGKTYEQYFGPGTRLTVT.